The 30 T cell receptor beta chains below were found in one sample sequenced in a study of blood T cell repertoires in COVID-19. Sequencing was performed with immunoSEQ multiplex PCR; in TCRdb, only in-frame clones are kept and a portion is missing. Among 150,000 or so clones listed, 82% were seen once. What was sequenced was peripheral blood. Receptors originate from a human donor with acute or convalescent COVID-19. The donor label of this sample is uncertain.

The rearrangement uses TRBV18 and TRBJ1-4; D gene uncertain. The CDR3 runs to 14 residues. Per germline, CDR1 KGHSH and CDR2 LQKENI. The V end was cut by 8 bases, the J end by 0 bases, with 10 bases between. The CDR3 region is CASVILPTNEKLFF. CDR3 coding DNA: TGTGCCAGCGTTATCCTACCAACTAATGAAAAACTGTTTTTT.

The chain carries TRBV19 and TRBJ1-1, with D tentatively TRBD1 (5 bases). This CDR3 has 14 amino acids. Looked up from germline, CDR1 is LNHDA and CDR2 is SQIVND (reference sequence). Trimming took off 7 bases at V and 2 bases at J, with 14 bases between the two ends. The CDR3 DNA sequence: TGTGCCAGTACCCGCGCCACAGGTAACACTGAAGCTTTCTTT. Its protein is CASTRATGNTEAFF.

This clone has a single count. V usage is TRBV5-6 and J usage is TRBJ1-6; 9 nucleotides agree with TRBD1. CDR1 is SGHDT, CDR2 YYEEEE, per germline. The V and J ends lost 4 bases and 7 bases, in that order; junction bases with no gene match: 6. The CDR3 covers 15 residues. The CDR3 DNA is TGTGCCAGCAGCCCTGGGACAGGGCTAAATTCACCCCTCCACTTT. This sequence encodes CASSPGTGLNSPLHF.

Here the CDR3 DNA reads TGTGCCAGCAGCAATAGCGGGGGGCCGTCAGATACGCAGTATTTT. Translation: CASSNSGGPSDTQYF. This chain links TRBV11-2 with TRBJ2-3, with TRBD2 matching over 10 bases. The CDR3 covers 15 residues. Germline trimming cut 5 bases from V and 4 bases from J; bases unmatched to any gene: 6. From germline, CDR1 is SGHAT and CDR2 FQNNGV.

The CDR3 sequence: CAWSAGGSYEQYF. As DNA, the CDR3 is TGTGCCTGGTCCGCGGGGGGCTCGTACGAGCAGTACTTC. The V gene is TRBV30, the J gene TRBJ2-7; TRBD2 matches 8 bases. With V trimmed by 5 bases and J by 4 bases, 7 bases remained unmatched. There are 13 residues in the CDR3. The germline V gene encodes CDR1 GTSNPN and CDR2 SVGIG (reference sequence). The full variable domain, completed using reference TRBV30 and TRBJ2-7, is SQTIHQWPATLVQPVGSPLSLECTVEGTSNPNLYWYRQAAGRGLQLLFYSVGIGQISSEVPQNLSASRPQDRQFILSSKKLLLSDSGFYLCAWSAGGSYEQYFGPGTRLTVT.

V is TRBV4-2 and J is TRBJ1-1, with a tentative D call TRBD1 (6 bases). Germline V gene data show CDR1 as LGHNA and CDR2 as YNFKEQ. Trimming left V 1 base short and J 3 bases short, with 9 bases between. The CDR3 is 14 residues long. CDR3 in amino acids: CASSQVGQYTEAFF. In DNA form, the CDR3 reads TGTGCCAGCAGCCAAGTGGGACAATACACTGAAGCTTTCTTT.

V is TRBV30 and J is TRBJ1-5; no clear D. The CDR3 loop spans 13 amino acids. Germline V gene data show CDR1 as GTSNPN and CDR2 as SVGIG (reference sequence). Trimming removed 0 bases from V and 9 bases from J, with 12 bases in between. The CDR3 nucleotides read TGTGCCTGGAGTGTTTGGCAAGGCGGGCCCCAGCATTTT. Translating gives CAWSVWQGGPQHF. The whole variable domain, filled in from reference TRBV30 and TRBJ1-5, reads SQTIHQWPATLVQPVGSPLSLECTVEGTSNPNLYWYRQAAGRGLQLLFYSVGIGQISSEVPQNLSASRPQDRQFILSSKKLLLSDSGFYLCAWSVWQGGPQHFGDGTRLSIL.

This chain joins TRBV10-3 and TRBJ1-1, with 8 bases lining up with TRBD1. V dropped 6 bases and J dropped 1; count of bases not matched to a gene: 4. This CDR3 spans 14 amino acids. The germline gives CDR1 ENHRY, CDR2 SYGVKD. CDR3 in amino acids: CAIRKGQGNTEAFF. The CDR3 DNA reads TGTGCCATCAGGAAAGGACAGGGGAACACTGAAGCTTTCTTT.

This chain uses TRBV5-1 with TRBJ1-6; 7 bases match TRBD1. The CDR3 consists of 14 residues. CDR1 is SGHRS, CDR2 YFSETQ, per germline. Trimming at V came to 5 bases and at J to 7 bases, leaving 6 bases not matched to a gene. CDR3: CASRFGTANSPLHF. In DNA form, the CDR3 reads TGCGCCAGCAGATTCGGGACAGCGAATTCACCCCTCCACTTT.

The CDR3 loop is CASSQAGGGKLFF. CDR3 nucleotide sequence: TGTGCCAGCAGCCAAGCAGGGGGCGGGAAACTGTTTTTT. The chain joins TRBV4-2 to TRBJ1-4; 8 nucleotides match TRBD1. V lost 1 base and J lost 11; bases outside the gene matches: 3. Germline CDR1 is LGHNA and CDR2 is YNFKEQ. CDR3 length: 13 residues.

The table lists this clone with a count of one. The chain recombines TRBV7-9 with TRBJ1-1; no clear D. Deletions cut 5 bases from V and 0 bases from J, with 7 bases between. The germline gives CDR1 SEHNR, CDR2 FQNEAQ (reference sequence). The CDR3 is 13 residues long. The CDR3 sequence: CASSPYVNTEAFF. The CDR3 bases are TGTGCCAGCAGCCCCTACGTGAACACTGAAGCTTTCTTT.

V gene TRBV29-1 combines with J gene TRBJ1-4, with a possible D match to TRBD1 (6 bases). The CDR3 is made up of 13 amino acids. Trimming removed 4 bases from V and 3 bases from J, with 9 bases in between. Per the germline V gene, CDR1 is SQVTM and CDR2 is ANQGSEA. The CDR3 DNA reads as TGCAGCGTTGCGAGACAGGCTAATGAAAAACTGTTTTTT. Amino acids: CSVARQANEKLFF.

The chain links TRBV11-3 to TRBJ1-1; D remains ambiguous. Germline V gene lookup returns CDR1 SGHNT and CDR2 YENEEA. CDR3 length: 13 amino acids. Between the trimmed V and J ends, which lost 2 bases and 5 bases, there was a span of 9 bases. CDR3 protein: CASSLSTETEAFF. CDR3 nucleotides: TGTGCCAGCAGCTTAAGTACGGAGACTGAAGCTTTCTTT.

The V gene is TRBV5-6, the J gene TRBJ2-7; D possibly corresponds to TRBD1 (6 bases). From germline, CDR1 is SGHDT and CDR2 YYEEEE. The CDR3 length is 13 residues. V was trimmed by 5 bases and J by 3 bases, leaving 12 bases between them. The chain's CDR3 is CASSRQENYEQYF. CDR3 bases: TGTGCCAGCAGTCGACAGGAAAACTACGAGCAGTACTTC.

The rearrangement links TRBV19 to TRBJ1-2; D not resolved. The germline V gene has CDR1 LNHDA and CDR2 SQIVND (reference sequence). This CDR3 contains 13 residues. V was clipped by 5 bases and J by 4 bases, with 11 bases between them. The CDR3 sequence is CASSAGLIYGYTF. CDR3 in DNA: TGTGCCAGTAGTGCCGGACTGATCTATGGCTACACCTTC.

The count of this clone is one. The chain has TRBV19 and TRBJ1-1; D is unclear. The V end lost 7 bases, the J end lost 4 bases, and 25 bases lay between the germline ends. The CDR3 is 17 amino acids. Germline V gene data show CDR1 as LNHDA and CDR2 as SQIVND (reference sequence). The chain's CDR3 is CASTLSRAGGKGTEAFF. The CDR3 DNA reads TGTGCCAGTACCCTAAGCCGGGCAGGAGGAAAAGGCACTGAAGCTTTCTTT.

This chain links TRBV5-1 with TRBJ1-2; 11 nucleotides line up with TRBD1. V shed 4 bases and J 5 bases; nucleotides not matched to a gene: 7. The V gene's germline CDR1 is SGHRS and CDR2 YFSETQ. The CDR3 is made up of 15 amino acids. This chain's CDR3 is CASSLGQGGLYGYTF. The CDR3 bases are TGCGCCAGCAGCCTGGGACAGGGGGGATTGTATGGCTACACCTTC.

This chain uses TRBV11-1 with TRBJ2-3; D is undetermined. V was shortened by 1 base and J by 2 bases, with 13 bases between the two germline ends. In germline, CDR1 is SGHAT, CDR2 FQDESV (reference sequence). The CDR3 length is 16 residues. The CDR3 here is CASSLGLQRFTDTQYF. In DNA, the CDR3 is TGTGCCAGCAGCTTAGGGCTCCAGCGCTTCACAGATACGCAGTATTTT.

This clone was detected once. The chain is built from TRBV2 and TRBJ1-5, with TRBD1 matching over 7 bases. CDR1 is SNHLY, CDR2 FYNNEI, per germline. This CDR3 has 14 residues. Trimming took 8 bases from V and 2 from J; bases not matched to a gene: 6. In DNA form, the CDR3 reads TGTGCCAGCCAAAGACAGGGAGGCAATCAGCCCCAGCATTTT. Translating gives CASQRQGGNQPQHF. The full variable domain, rest sourced from reference TRBV2 and TRBJ1-5, is EPEVTQTPSHQVTQMGQEVILRCVPISNHLYFYWYRQILGQKVEFLVSFYNNEISEKSEIFDDQFSVERPDGSNFTLKIRSTKLEDSAMYFCASQRQGGNQPQHFGDGTRLSIL.

As DNA, the CDR3 is TGTGCCAGTATAGATGCGGACAAATCTAACTATGGCTACACCTTC. Protein product: CASIDADKSNYGYTF. This chain joins TRBV19 and TRBJ1-2, with a weak D call TRBD1 (5 bases). The germline gives CDR1 LNHDA, CDR2 SQIVND (reference sequence). Trimming cost V 7 bases and J 0 bases, with 15 bases left between them. The CDR3 length is 15 residues.

The chain recombines TRBV15 with TRBJ1-6, with 7 bases that match TRBD1. The V gene's germline CDR1 is LNHNV and CDR2 YYDKDF (reference sequence). The trim removed 0 bases at V and 4 bases at J, leaving 3 bases unmatched. This CDR3 is built from 16 residues. The CDR3 reads CATSREGTDYNSPLHF. CDR3 nucleotide sequence: TGTGCCACCAGCAGAGAAGGGACAGATTATAATTCACCCCTCCACTTT.

The chain has TRBV6-1 and TRBJ1-5; 7 bases agree with TRBD1. The CDR3 has 16 residues. J lost 3 bases, V lost 2 bases, and 7 bases had no gene match. The germline gives CDR1 MNHNS, CDR2 SASEGT. The CDR3 sequence is CASSENGQVSNQPQHF. In DNA, the CDR3 is TGTGCCAGCAGTGAAAATGGACAGGTTTCCAATCAGCCCCAGCATTTT.

This clone has only a few counts. V and J are TRBV5-4 and TRBJ2-7; D is uncertain. The CDR3 runs 14 residues. Germline V gives CDR1 SGHNT, CDR2 YYREEE (reference sequence). The V end was cut by 6 bases, the J end by 6 bases, with 19 bases between. CDR3 sequence (DNA): TGTGCCAGCACCTCAAAACAGACACCCCTCGAGCAGTACTTC. It yields the protein CASTSKQTPLEQYF.

The chain links TRBV6-5 to TRBJ2-5; no firm D call. V lost 2 bases and J lost 0, with 7 bases in between. The CDR3 contains 14 residues. The germline CDR1 and CDR2 sequences are MNHEY and SVGAGI. CDR3 sequence reads: CASSYDWNQETQYF. The CDR3 DNA sequence: TGTGCCAGCAGTTACGACTGGAACCAAGAGACCCAGTACTTC.

This clone was found once. This rearrangement joins TRBV6-4 to TRBJ1-1; tentative D call: TRBD1 (6 bases). This CDR3 is 16 amino acids long. V lost 1 base and J 1 base, leaving 13 bases between the germline ends. Germline V lookup: CDR1 MRHNA, CDR2 SNTAGT. CDR3 residues: CASSDFFGRGNTEAFF. CDR3 DNA: TGTGCCAGCAGTGACTTTTTTGGCAGGGGGAACACTGAAGCTTTCTTT.

V is TRBV29-1 and J is TRBJ1-1; 10 nucleotides line up with TRBD1. The CDR3 loop spans 14 amino acids. CDR1 is SQVTM and CDR2 is ANQGSEA in the germline V gene. V gave up 3 bases and J gave up 3 bases; unmatched junction bases: 4. The CDR3 reads CSVDDRGLHTEAFF. The CDR3 DNA follows: TGCAGCGTTGACGACAGGGGGCTTCACACTGAAGCTTTCTTT.

Concerning this clone: The sample has other DNA sequences that encode this CDR3 too. The chain combines TRBV7-9 with TRBJ1-3, with D unresolved. Trimming pared 3 bases from V and 2 bases from J, leaving 8 bases between. Per germline, CDR1 SEHNR and CDR2 FQNEAQ (reference sequence). This CDR3 has 14 residues. CDR3 in amino acids: CASSLVTPGNTIYF. CDR3 nucleotides: TGTGCCAGCAGCTTGGTAACTCCTGGAAACACCATATATTTT.

The gene calls are TRBV11-2 and TRBJ1-4; D ambiguous. The CDR3 contains 14 residues. Trimming pared 4 bases from V and 4 bases from J, leaving 10 bases between. Germline values: CDR1 SGHAT, CDR2 FQNNGV. The DNA for the CDR3 is TGTGCCAGCAGCTCCAGGCGGGGTAATGAAAAACTGTTTTTT. It translates to CASSSRRGNEKLFF.

V gene TRBV7-2 combines with J gene TRBJ1-5; D unclear. Germline V gene lookup returns CDR1 SGHTA and CDR2 FQGNSA. V was trimmed by 5 bases and J by 3 bases, leaving 17 bases between them. The length of the CDR3 is 16 residues. The CDR3 nucleotides read TGTGCCAGCAGCACCCCAGACGGAGCCCCCAATCAGCCCCAGCATTTT. Its protein product is CASSTPDGAPNQPQHF. Variable domain in full (rest from reference TRBV7-2 and TRBJ1-5): GAGVSQSPSNKVTEKGKDVELRCDPISGHTALYWYRQSLGQGLEFLIYFQGNSAPDKSGLPSDRFSAERTGGSVSTLTIQRTQQEDSAVYLCASSTPDGAPNQPQHFGDGTRLSIL.

The chain uses TRBV19 and TRBJ2-1, with 12 bases matching TRBD2. The CDR3 consists of 15 residues. V shed 4 bases and J 10 bases; nucleotides not matched to a gene: 8. Germline V gene sequence: CDR1 LNHDA, CDR2 SQIVND (reference sequence). Here the CDR3 reads CASSTPLAGGREQFF. In DNA form, the CDR3 reads TGTGCCAGTAGTACCCCGCTAGCGGGGGGGCGCGAGCAGTTCTTC.